The 16 T cell receptor beta chains given below trace back to one sample, sequenced in a study of neurological immune-mediated disorders. TCRdb itself ran the 5' RACE reads through MiXCR, one entry per CDR3 protein. This table has some 48,000 distinct CDR3 sequences, around 13% appearing once. Stated time point: longitudinal time-point 2. The sequenced sample consisted of PBMCs. The receptors were sampled from a male donor with HTLV-1-associated myelopathy (HAM/TSP).

This clonotype occurred many times. The chain joins TRBV5-1 to TRBJ2-7; perhaps TRBD1 as D (6 bases). V dropped 1 base and J dropped 6 bases, with 11 bases sitting between them. The CDR3 is 13 residues long. Germline V gene data show CDR1 as SGHRS and CDR2 as YFSETQ. CDR3 bases: TGCGCCAGCAGCTTGCGGGACAAATCCGAGCAGTACTTC. It encodes CASSLRDKSEQYF.

This clonotype was recorded at least ten times. V usage is TRBV28 and J usage is TRBJ1-1, with D uncertain. Per the germline V gene, CDR1 is MDHEN and CDR2 is SYDVKM. This CDR3 comprises 17 residues. V was trimmed by 2 bases and J by 1 base, leaving 17 bases between them. Here the CDR3 reads CASSLLGGGGGNTEAFF. CDR3 DNA: TGTGCCAGCAGTTTACTGGGAGGAGGCGGAGGGAACACTGAAGCTTTCTTT.

This clonotype has at least ten counts. The chain recombines TRBV7-9 with TRBJ2-5; D is tentatively TRBD1 or TRBD2 (6 bases each). Germline CDR1 is SEHNR and CDR2 is FQNEAQ (reference sequence). The CDR3 sequence is 14 residues long. Deletions cut 5 bases from V and 2 bases from J, with 12 bases between. In DNA, the CDR3 is TGTGCCAGCAGCCTAGGGGGGTCTCAAGAGACCCAGTACTTC. Residues: CASSLGGSQETQYF.

In regard to this clonotype: Mismatch with germline at one junction end may stem from a read error. This rearrangement joins TRBV6-5 to TRBJ1-1; D is unresolved. Germline CDR1 reads MNHEY; CDR2 reads SVGAGI. This CDR3 is built from 13 residues. The CDR3 DNA sequence: TGTACCAGCGGTACAGTGCACAACACTGAAGCTTTCTTT. Its translation is CTSGTVHNTEAFF.

On this clonotype itself: Given a much more abundant clone one base away, this may be a read error. The J gene is TRBJ2-7, the V gene TRBV20-1; weak D call: TRBD1 (7 bases). There are 15 residues in the CDR3. The germline CDR1 and CDR2 sequences are DFQATT and SNEGSKA (reference sequence). The V end lost 5 bases, the J end lost 6 bases, and 23 bases lay between the germline ends. The CDR3 is CSASAFAGQLCEQYF. Here the CDR3 DNA reads TGCAGTGCTTCTGCTTTCGCGGGACAGTTATGCGAGCAGTACTTC.

The genes are TRBV6-1 and TRBJ1-2; D call uncertain. The CDR3 has 14 amino acids. Germline V lookup: CDR1 MNHNS, CDR2 SASEGT. V lost 0 bases and J 7 bases, leaving 12 bases between the germline ends. The CDR3 spells CASSEAIAGSGYTF. The DNA for the CDR3 is TGTGCCAGCAGTGAAGCAATTGCGGGTTCTGGCTACACCTTC.

This clonotype was seen many times. The V call is TRBV5-1, the J call TRBJ1-2; D not certain. The V end lost 4 bases, the J end lost 7 bases, and 17 bases lay between the germline ends. The CDR3 covers 14 residues. From germline, CDR1 is SGHRS and CDR2 YFSETQ. CDR3 residues: CASSPSVPLLGYTF. The CDR3, as DNA: TGCGCCAGCAGCCCTAGTGTGCCGTTACTTGGCTACACCTTC.

This clonotype came up many times. This chain joins TRBV20-1 and TRBJ1-3; weak D call: TRBD1 (6 bases). V gave up 7 bases and J gave up 0 bases, with 10 bases separating them. CDR3 length: 13 amino acids. Germline V CDR1 and CDR2: DFQATT, SNEGSKA (reference sequence). The CDR3: CSVPQGSGNTIYF. CDR3 nucleotides: TGCAGTGTCCCACAGGGCTCTGGAAACACCATATATTTT.

There are many counts of this clonotype. This chain links TRBV6-2 or TRBV6-3 with TRBJ1-5; 8 bases agree with TRBD1. Trimming took 2 bases from V and 5 from J; bases not matched to a gene: 5. This CDR3 spans 15 amino acids. The V gene's germline CDR1 is MNHEY and CDR2 SVGEGT. The CDR3, as DNA: TGTGCCAGCAGTTACGGGGGACAGGCCCATCAGCCCCAGCATTTT. Amino acid sequence: CASSYGGQAHQPQHF.

The sample holds many counts of this clonotype. The genes are TRBV10-3 and TRBJ2-7, with 7 bases that match TRBD1. V shed 10 bases, J shed 0 bases, and the junction held 12 bases outside the gene matches. CDR1 and CDR2 from the germline V gene are ENHRY and SYGVKD. The CDR3 totals 15 residues. DNA of the CDR3: TGTGCCACCGGGAACCCGGGACAGAGCTCCTACGAGCAGTACTTC. This codes for CATGNPGQSSYEQYF.

The sample holds many counts of this clonotype. The rearrangement uses TRBV5-1 and TRBJ2-7; 9 bases are shared with TRBD1. From germline, CDR1 is SGHRS and CDR2 YFSETQ. The CDR3 covers 14 residues. With 3 bases clipped from V and 3 bases from J, the junction kept 4 bases outside the gene matches. For the CDR3, the DNA is TGCGCCAGCAGCTCACAGGGGGCGGGCTACGAGCAGTACTTC. Protein product: CASSSQGAGYEQYF.

This clonotype was seen repeatedly, ten times or more. The chain uses TRBV7-3 and TRBJ2-1; 7 positions match TRBD1. The germline V gene has CDR1 SGHTA and CDR2 FQGTGA. Germline trimming cut 0 bases from V and 0 bases from J; bases unmatched to any gene: 5. This CDR3 region has 17 residues. The CDR3 loop is CASSLTAGGSSYNEQFF. The DNA for the CDR3 is TGTGCCAGCAGCTTAACGGCAGGGGGAAGCTCCTACAATGAGCAGTTCTTC.

This clonotype appeared many times. This chain connects TRBV6-5 to TRBJ1-2; perhaps TRBD1 as D (6 bases). Per germline, CDR1 MNHEY and CDR2 SVGAGI. The V and J ends lost 3 bases and 4 bases respectively, with 9 bases between them. CDR3 length equals 13 residues. The CDR3 DNA reads as TGTGCCAGCAGTTATTCAGGGGCCTATGGCTACACCTTC. This sequence encodes CASSYSGAYGYTF.

This clonotype was found many times. This sequence joins TRBV18 and TRBJ2-7; 7 bases align to TRBD1. J was trimmed by 1 base and V by 3 bases; bases with no gene match: 6. Germline CDR1 KGHSH, CDR2 LQKENI. This CDR3 comprises 15 residues. CDR3: CASSPLPGQSYEQYF. The DNA for the CDR3 is TGTGCCAGCTCACCGCTCCCGGGACAGTCCTACGAGCAGTACTTC.

The V call is TRBV7-9, the J call TRBJ1-2; 7 nucleotides line up with TRBD1. Per the germline V gene, CDR1 is SEHNR and CDR2 is FQNEAQ (reference sequence). J lost 4 bases, V lost 1 base, and 9 bases had no gene match. There are 16 residues in the CDR3. CDR3 DNA sequence: TGTGCCAGCAGCTTAGGAGGGGCACAGGGGATCTATGGCTACACCTTC. Its protein is CASSLGGAQGIYGYTF.

This clonotype showed up many times. The chain recombines TRBV6-2 or TRBV6-3 with TRBJ2-7, with unresolved D. V lost 8 bases and J 3 bases, leaving 8 bases between the germline ends. Per the germline V gene, CDR1 is MNHEY and CDR2 is SVGEGT. The CDR3 contains 11 residues. Written as DNA, the CDR3 is TGTGCCAGCGGAAATAACTACGAGCAGTACTTC. Amino acid sequence: CASGNNYEQYF.